This TCR beta chain is drawn from a study of blood T cells in healthy people across ages. The CDR3 covers 16 residues. Through a sample-barcoded 5' primer and a J-beta primer mix, a second PCR was run for roughly 7 to 12 cycles. A single record per CDR3 protein comes from TCRdb applying MiXCR to the 5' RACE reads. Found here are about 1.4 million distinct CDR3 sequences, approximately 63% of them singletons; the top ten hold 6.5% to 8.5%. The sequence was collected from a man between 18 and 35 years old in good health. The chain carries TRBV21-1 and TRBJ2-7; the D call of TRBD1 is as the table states it, not checked on the DNA. TRBV21-1 represents a pseudogene. Sequencing used blood. The chain's CDR3 is CASSKDNGKGAYEQYF. In DNA, the CDR3 is TGTGCCAGCAGCAAAGACAACGGGAAGGGGGCCTACGAGCAGTACTTC.